This T cell receptor (beta chain) was retrieved from a study of T-cell memory formation after mild COVID-19. Study as a whole: TCR clusters mostly belonged to single donors.

The ends were cut back, 2 bases at V and 0 bases at J, with 11 bases in the middle. CDR3 length: 15 residues. CDR1 MGHRA and CDR2 YSYEKL come from the germline V gene. TCRdb used MiXCR to reprocess the 5' RACE reads, holding one entry per CDR3 protein. The data show tens of thousands of distinct CDR3 sequences, approximately 25% seen once. This TCR came from a man between 18 and 29 years old who had mild COVID-19 (a few samples of this study predate the infection). Cell type and time point are not known. The sample taken for sequencing was PBMCs or a T cell subset sorted from them (not recorded which). V is TRBV4-1 and J is TRBJ2-7; tentatively, D is TRBD1 or TRBD2 (5 bases each). The DNA of the CDR3 is TGCGCCAGCAGCCAACAGGACGGGACCTCCTACGAGCAGTACTTC. This translates into CASSQQDGTSYEQYF.